The next 2 T cell receptor beta chains were all read from a single sample in a study of shared clonotypes between healthy human individuals. Profiling relied on immunoSEQ multiplex PCR, and the TCRdb table lists in-frame clones only, not all of them. Of about 490,000 clones listed, over 65% are singletons. Sequenced material: PBMCs. All receptors come from a middle-aged woman in good health. Some clones in this sample may be carry-over from other donors' samples.

V is TRBV5-6 and J is TRBJ2-1, with a weak D call TRBD2 (5 bases). Germline V gene data show CDR1 as SGHDT and CDR2 as YYEEEE. The CDR3 has 16 residues. Deletions cut 0 bases from V and 3 bases from J, with 13 bases between. CDR3 residues: CASSLAVAGRYNEQFF. The DNA of the CDR3 is TGTGCCAGCAGCTTGGCGGTGGCGGGTCGCTACAATGAGCAGTTCTTC.

This sequence joins TRBV5-1 and TRBJ2-6, with D perhaps matching TRBD1 (8 bases). Germline-derived CDR1 and CDR2 are SGHRS and YFSETQ. V dropped 4 bases and J dropped 0 bases, with 17 bases sitting between them. CDR3 length equals 18 residues. CDR3 loop: CASSQKRDRYSGANVLTF. The CDR3 nucleotides are TGCGCCAGCAGCCAAAAGCGGGACAGGTACTCTGGGGCCAACGTCCTGACTTTC.